Listed here are 17 T cell receptor beta chains from one sample, sequenced in a study of blood T cell repertoires in COVID-19. Method: immunoSEQ multiplex PCR; TCRdb's copy keeps in-frame clones and lacks some. The sample holds 200,000 to 250,000 clones, 85% to 90% seen once. Sample: peripheral blood. These TCRs come from a man over 45 with acute or convalescent COVID-19.

Comment on this clone: The identical CDR3 is also encoded by other nucleotide sequences in the sample. The genes are TRBV7-9 and TRBJ1-2; the D gene is possibly TRBD1 (6 bases). Looked up from germline, CDR1 is SEHNR and CDR2 is FQNEAQ (reference sequence). The CDR3 is made up of 13 amino acids. Trimming cost V 4 bases and J 3 bases, with 9 bases left between them. CDR3 amino acids: CASSSGQYYGYTF. Here the CDR3 DNA reads TGTGCCAGCAGCTCAGGACAGTACTATGGCTACACCTTC.

CDR3 bases: TGTGCCAGCAGCTTGATGACAGGAAGCTACACCTTC. The encoded protein is CASSLMTGSYTF. The chain is built from TRBV5-4 and TRBJ1-2, with a tentative D call TRBD1 (6 bases). V was clipped by 1 base and J by 9 bases, with 10 bases between them. The CDR3 has 12 residues. Germline V gene data show CDR1 as SGHNT and CDR2 as YYREEE (reference sequence).

The J gene is TRBJ1-4, the V gene TRBV3-1 (or the pseudogene TRBV3-2); D ambiguous. The CDR3 is 18 amino acids. Germline assignment: CDR1 LGHDT and CDR2 YNNKEL (reference sequence). V dropped 6 bases and J dropped 10 bases, with 30 bases sitting between them. The CDR3 spells CASRLSISSPFREGKLFF. The CDR3 DNA sequence: TGTGCCAGCAGGCTCAGCATCTCCAGTCCCTTTAGGGAGGGAAAACTGTTTTTT.

The chain carries TRBV7-3 and TRBJ2-1, with D perhaps matching TRBD1 (6 bases). Germline CDR1 reads SGHTA; CDR2 reads FQGTGA. The CDR3 is 15 amino acids. Trimming removed 0 bases at V and 3 bases at J, with 9 bases between. CDR3 DNA: TGTGCCAGCAGCTTAACCCGGGACAACTACAATGAGCAGTTCTTC. This translates into CASSLTRDNYNEQFF.

In regard to this clone: Different DNA sequences within this sample yield the same CDR3. V gene TRBV6-5 combines with J gene TRBJ1-6; D is uncertain. Germline CDR1 and CDR2: MNHEY and SVGAGI. The CDR3 sequence is 15 residues long. V lost 2 bases and J lost 1, with 6 bases in between. CDR3 protein: CASSYAGSYNSPLHF. The CDR3 nucleotides read TGTGCCAGCAGTTACGCAGGATCCTATAATTCACCCCTCCACTTT.

The chain couples TRBV28 to TRBJ1-1, with no clear D. CDR3 size: 12 residues. The V gene's germline CDR1 is MDHEN and CDR2 SYDVKM. The V end lost 6 bases, the J end lost 3 bases, and 8 bases lay between the germline ends. CDR3 nucleotide sequence: TGTGCCAGCAGGCTAGGTGACACTGAAGCTTTCTTT. It translates to CASRLGDTEAFF.

J is TRBJ1-1 and V is TRBV11-2, with a tentative D call TRBD1 (6 bases). This CDR3 contains 13 residues. V lost 7 bases to trimming and J lost 5 bases, with 14 bases between them. Germline values: CDR1 SGHAT, CDR2 FQNNGV. The CDR3 DNA sequence: TGTGCCAGCAACATAGGGGGGGGAACTGAAGCTTTCTTT. Protein product: CASNIGGGTEAFF. The complete variable domain, with remaining parts taken from reference TRBV11-2 and TRBJ1-1, reads EAGVAQSPRYKIIEKRQSVAFWCNPISGHATLYWYQQILGQGPKLLIQFQNNGVVDDSQLPKDRFSAERLKGVDSTLKIQPAKLEDSAVYLCASNIGGGTEAFFGQGTRLTVV.

On this clone itself: At one of its ends the junction is not consistent with the germline gene, which may arise from a read error. V gene TRBV27 combines with J gene TRBJ2-7, with TRBD2 as a possible D gene (7 bases). Germline lookup yields CDR1 MNHEY and CDR2 SMNVEV (reference sequence). The CDR3 contains 16 residues. The CDR3 reads CASRLLGGAPSYEQYF. The CDR3 coding sequence is TGTGCCAGCAGATTATTAGGGGGGGCCCCCTCCTACGAGCAGTACTTC.

Comment on this clone: The identical CDR3 is also encoded by other nucleotide sequences in the sample. This sequence joins TRBV5-1 and TRBJ1-4, with D possibly being TRBD1 (5 bases). Between the trimmed V and J ends, which lost 0 bases and 0 bases, there was a span of 9 bases. This CDR3 has 16 amino acids. Germline CDR1 SGHRS, CDR2 YFSETQ. The CDR3 is CASSLAGGTTNEKLFF. The CDR3 region has the DNA TGCGCCAGCAGCTTGGCGGGGGGGACAACTAATGAAAAACTGTTTTTT.

This clone occurred once. The gene calls are TRBV5-5 and TRBJ1-2; 10 bases fit TRBD1. The CDR3 contains 18 residues. In germline, CDR1 is SGHKS, CDR2 YYEKEE (reference sequence). V was pared by 0 bases and J by 2 bases, with 10 bases of the junction left unmatched. CDR3 in amino acids: CASSLVAGTGVQNYGYTF. DNA of the CDR3: TGTGCCAGCAGCTTGGTGGCCGGGACAGGGGTGCAAAACTATGGCTACACCTTC.

In DNA form, the CDR3 reads TGCAGCGTTGGAAGGTTATTCGAGGGGGTCGAGAGGAAGACCCAGTACTTC. Translating it yields CSVGRLFEGVERKTQYF. The rearrangement joins TRBV29-1 to TRBJ2-5, with D possibly TRBD1 on 6 matching bases. The CDR3 is 17 residues long. V was clipped by 4 bases and J by 6 bases, with 27 bases between them. The germline gives CDR1 SQVTM, CDR2 ANQGSEA. Filled out from reference TRBV29-1 and TRBJ2-5, the complete variable domain reads SAVISQKPSRDICQRGTSLTIQCQVDSQVTMMFWYRQQPGQSLTLIATANQGSEATYESGFVIDKFPISRPNLTFSTLTVSNMSPEDSSIYLCSVGRLFEGVERKTQYFGPGTRLLVL.

The chain carries TRBV6-5 and TRBJ2-5, with a weak D call TRBD1 (6 bases). V was cut by 5 bases and J by 7 bases, with 20 bases left in between. Per germline, CDR1 MNHEY and CDR2 SVGAGI. There are 15 residues in the CDR3. CDR3 sequence: CASSTQGQGLATQYF. Here the CDR3 DNA reads TGTGCCAGCAGTACCCAGGGGCAGGGTTTAGCGACCCAGTACTTC.

The chain links TRBV27 to TRBJ1-3; tentatively, D is TRBD1 (6 bases). V gave up 6 bases and J gave up 2 bases, with 14 bases separating them. Germline V gives CDR1 MNHEY, CDR2 SMNVEV (reference sequence). This CDR3 comprises 15 residues. CDR3 bases: TGTGCCAGCAGGCCACAGGGTAACGCTGGAAACACCATATATTTT. It translates to CASRPQGNAGNTIYF.

The chain is built from TRBV9 and TRBJ1-6, with 8 bases lining up with TRBD1. The germline CDR1 and CDR2 sequences are SGDLS and YYNGEE. Trimming at V came to 4 bases and at J to 2 bases, leaving 8 bases not matched to a gene. The CDR3 has 17 amino acids. Here the CDR3 DNA reads TGTGCCAGCAGCACAGGACAGGGATTCCCCTATAATTCACCCCTCCACTTT. Translation gives CASSTGQGFPYNSPLHF.

CDR3 residues: CASSPAEGYGYTF. CDR3 nucleotide sequence: TGTGCCAGCAGCCCGGCGGAGGGTTATGGCTACACCTTC. The J gene is TRBJ1-2, the V gene TRBV5-6; D is unclear. CDR3 length: 13 amino acids. Germline V lookup: CDR1 SGHDT, CDR2 YYEEEE. Trimming removed 4 bases at V and 5 bases at J, with 12 bases between.

The chain is built from TRBV12-3 or TRBV12-4 and TRBJ2-7; perhaps TRBD1 as D (6 bases). This CDR3 has 13 residues. V gave up 10 bases and J gave up 0 bases, with 13 bases separating them. CDR3 region: CATATGHSYEQYF. CDR3 nucleotide sequence: TGTGCCACCGCGACAGGCCACTCCTACGAGCAGTACTTC.

The chain carries TRBV7-9 and TRBJ1-5; TRBD1 matches at 7 bases. V was clipped by 5 bases and J by 5 bases; unmatched bases: 9. The CDR3 covers 15 residues. CDR1 is SEHNR, CDR2 FQNEAQ, per germline (reference sequence). The CDR3 here is CASSRMGQLYQPQHF. CDR3 coding DNA: TGTGCCAGCAGCCGAATGGGACAGCTGTATCAGCCCCAGCATTTT.